Sequencing of this TCR beta chain was carried out in a study of blood T cell repertoires in COVID-19. Overall study: From T cells, B-cell-depleted T cells, or PBMCs came the material, which was cDNA or gDNA.

The CDR3 has 16 residues. The germline CDR1 and CDR2 sequences are LNHDA and SQIVND (reference sequence). V trimming: 3 bases; J trimming: 8 bases; junction bases outside the gene matches: 4. Cohort 3 recovered donors had two negative PCRs, clearance, or symptom resolution. This clone was counted ten times or more. The method was immunoSEQ multiplex PCR; TCRdb's version includes in-frame clones alone and lacks a portion of them. The profile shows roughly 290,000 clones, around 90% of them singletons. The source is a woman aged 35 to 49 who had recovered from COVID-19. The sample comprised PBMCs or T cells enriched from blood (not recorded which). The V call is TRBV19, the J call TRBJ2-1; 16 nucleotides match TRBD2. DNA of the CDR3: TGTGCCAGTAGTATCCCGGGACTAGCGGGAGGGGATGAGCAGTTCTTC. It codes for CASSIPGLAGGDEQFF.